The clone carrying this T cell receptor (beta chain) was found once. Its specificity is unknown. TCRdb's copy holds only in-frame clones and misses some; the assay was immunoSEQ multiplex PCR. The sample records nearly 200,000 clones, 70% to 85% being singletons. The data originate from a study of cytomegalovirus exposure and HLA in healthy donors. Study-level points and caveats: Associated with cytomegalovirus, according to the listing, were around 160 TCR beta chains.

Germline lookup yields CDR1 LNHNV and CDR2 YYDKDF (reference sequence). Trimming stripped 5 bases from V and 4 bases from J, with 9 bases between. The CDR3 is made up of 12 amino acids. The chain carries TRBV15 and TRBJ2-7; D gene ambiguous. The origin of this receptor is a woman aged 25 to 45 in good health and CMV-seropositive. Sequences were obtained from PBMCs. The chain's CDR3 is CATSAPGYEQYF. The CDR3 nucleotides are TGTGCCACCAGCGCCCCCGGTTACGAGCAGTACTTC.